The clone carrying this TCR beta chain showed up just a few times. Its antigen is as yet unknown. Only in-frame clones appear in the TCRdb table, and some are missing; sequencing was by immunoSEQ multiplex PCR. The sample has 3,500 to 4,500 clones, approximately 86% seen once. This entry belongs to a study of immune evolution from preneoplasia to lung adenocarcinoma. Study summary: HLA loss of heterozygosity: over 5.5% AIS, 15% MIA, roughly 35% ADC, none AAH. Study results and limitations: Normal lung had highest clonality; later lesions appeared denser, more diverse. Top clone share appeared to fall from AAH through AIS, MIA, adenocarcinoma. Highest clonality occurred in KRAS-mutant, not EGFR-mutant or double wild-type, nodules.

J lost 7 bases, V lost 2 bases, and 8 bases had no gene match. CDR1 is PRHDT, CDR2 FYEKMQ, per germline (reference sequence). This CDR3 spans 15 amino acids. This receptor was taken from a donor older than 65 with lung adenocarcinoma. The sample taken for sequencing was FFPE minimally invasive lung adenocarcinoma tissue. This chain joins TRBV13 and TRBJ2-7; TRBD2 aligns across 10 bases. The CDR3 spells CASSLSPSGSKEQYF. The CDR3 DNA reads as TGTGCCAGCAGCTTAAGCCCTAGCGGGAGTAAAGAGCAGTACTTC.